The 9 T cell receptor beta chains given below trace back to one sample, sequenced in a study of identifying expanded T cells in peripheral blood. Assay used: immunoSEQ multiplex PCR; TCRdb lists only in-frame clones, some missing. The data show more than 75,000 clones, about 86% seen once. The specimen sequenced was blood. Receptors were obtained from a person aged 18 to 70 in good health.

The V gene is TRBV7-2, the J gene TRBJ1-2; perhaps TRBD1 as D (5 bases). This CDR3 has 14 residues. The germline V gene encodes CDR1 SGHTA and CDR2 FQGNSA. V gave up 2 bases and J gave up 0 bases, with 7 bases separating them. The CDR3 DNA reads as TGTGCCAGCAGCTTACAGGGAGCTAACTATGGCTACACCTTC. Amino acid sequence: CASSLQGANYGYTF.

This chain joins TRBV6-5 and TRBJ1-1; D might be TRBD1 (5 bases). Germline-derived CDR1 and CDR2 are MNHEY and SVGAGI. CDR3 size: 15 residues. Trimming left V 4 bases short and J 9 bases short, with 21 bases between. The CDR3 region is CASSFGGMGGEKAFF. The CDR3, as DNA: TGTGCCAGCAGTTTCGGGGGAATGGGGGGAGAGAAAGCTTTCTTT.

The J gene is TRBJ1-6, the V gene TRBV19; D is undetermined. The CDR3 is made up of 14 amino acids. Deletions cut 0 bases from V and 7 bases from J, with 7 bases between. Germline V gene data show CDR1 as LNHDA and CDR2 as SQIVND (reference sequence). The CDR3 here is CASSIEGSNSPLHF. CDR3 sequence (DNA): TGTGCCAGTAGTATAGAAGGGTCCAATTCACCCCTCCACTTT.

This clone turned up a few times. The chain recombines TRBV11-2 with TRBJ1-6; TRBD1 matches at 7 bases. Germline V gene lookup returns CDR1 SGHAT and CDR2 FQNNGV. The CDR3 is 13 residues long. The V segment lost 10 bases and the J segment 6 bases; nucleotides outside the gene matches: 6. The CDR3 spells CAIPGQSNSPLHF. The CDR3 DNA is TGTGCCATCCCGGGACAGAGTAATTCACCCCTCCACTTT. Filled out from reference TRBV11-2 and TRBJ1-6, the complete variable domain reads EAGVAQSPRYKIIEKRQSVAFWCNPISGHATLYWYQQILGQGPKLLIQFQNNGVVDDSQLPKDRFSAERLKGVDSTLKIQPAKLEDSAVYLCAIPGQSNSPLHFGNGTRLTVT.

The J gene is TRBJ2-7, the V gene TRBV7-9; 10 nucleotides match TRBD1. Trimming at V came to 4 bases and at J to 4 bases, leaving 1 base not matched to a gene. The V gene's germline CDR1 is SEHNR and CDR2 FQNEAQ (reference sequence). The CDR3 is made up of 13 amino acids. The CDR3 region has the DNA TGTGCCAGCAGCTCGGACAGGGGGTACGAGCAGTACTTC. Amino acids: CASSSDRGYEQYF.

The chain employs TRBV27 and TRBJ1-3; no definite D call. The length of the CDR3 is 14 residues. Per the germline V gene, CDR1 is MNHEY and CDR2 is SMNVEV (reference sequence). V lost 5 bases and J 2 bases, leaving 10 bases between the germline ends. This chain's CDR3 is CASSPRSAGNTIYF. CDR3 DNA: TGTGCCAGCAGTCCGCGGTCGGCTGGAAACACCATATATTTT.

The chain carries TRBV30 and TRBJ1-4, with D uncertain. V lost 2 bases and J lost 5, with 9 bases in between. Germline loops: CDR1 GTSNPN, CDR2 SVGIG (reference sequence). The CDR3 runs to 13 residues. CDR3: CAWSTGVNEKLFF. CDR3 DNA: TGTGCCTGGAGTACGGGCGTCAATGAAAAACTGTTTTTT.

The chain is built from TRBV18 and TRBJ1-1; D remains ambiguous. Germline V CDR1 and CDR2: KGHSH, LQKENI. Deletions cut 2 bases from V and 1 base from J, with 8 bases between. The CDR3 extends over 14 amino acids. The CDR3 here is CASSPNSQNTEAFF. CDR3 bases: TGTGCCAGCTCACCAAACAGCCAGAACACTGAAGCTTTCTTT.

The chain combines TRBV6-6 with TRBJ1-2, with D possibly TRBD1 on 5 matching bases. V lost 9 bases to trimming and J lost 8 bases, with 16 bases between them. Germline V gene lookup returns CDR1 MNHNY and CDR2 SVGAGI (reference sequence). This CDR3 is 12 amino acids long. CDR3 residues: CASLRGTFGYTF. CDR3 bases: TGTGCCAGTCTCCGAGGGACGTTCGGCTACACCTTC.